Sequencing of this TCR beta chain was carried out in a study of monozygotic twins with inflammatory bowel disease (dated by TCRdb to the late 2010s). In terms of the full investigation: A total of 28 monozygotic twin pairs were included in the full study, comprising nine German pairs (four IBD-concordant, five IBD-discordant) and 19 IBD-discordant Danish pairs. The search for disease-associated traits relied mainly on comparing IBD patients with their genetically identical healthy co-twins within discordant pairs. Each individual had, on average, about 151 000 unique TCRalpha sequences and 181 000 unique TCRbeta sequences available for analysis.

The library was generated by 5' RACE. Each TCR library was prepared from about 3.5 ug of total RNA. cDNA was synthesized with SMARTScribe reverse transcriptase in eight separate reactions per sample. During cDNA synthesis, unique molecular identifiers containing a 6-nucleotide sample barcode were introduced by template switching. TCRalpha and TCRbeta cDNA was amplified in two nested PCRs of about 17 and 10 cycles, and bead purification was carried out after each PCR. Before amplification, the cDNA was treated with uracil DNA-glycosylase and purified using the QIAquick PCR purification kit. The second PCR added Illumina TruSeq-compatible adapters along with sample-specific barcodes. TapeStation and Qubit were used to check library quality and concentration, and 5 ng of each library went into the pool. Sequencing of the pooled libraries was done on an Illumina HiSeq2500 single-index Rapid Run using custom sequencing primers and 2 x 100 bp reads. For the original study's pipeline: PCR and sequencing errors were corrected by UMI-based consensus assembly using MiGEC version 1.2.6. V(D)J alignment, clonotype assembly and CDR3 extraction were performed with MiXCR version 2.1.1. Gene usage, clonotype sharing and MAIT/NKT TCR abundance were normalised by analysing the top 1000, 10 000 and 20 000 clonotypes per sample. After downsampling to 27 000 UMIs, diversity was calculated as the inverse Simpson index using the vegan R package. Statistical testing used paired Mann-Whitney U tests on the discordant twin pairs and applied Benjamini-Hochberg correction for multiple testing. Based on TCRdb reprocessing of the reads, there is one entry per CDR3 protein sequence, and DNA is missing. TCRdb, rather than the study authors, made the V and J calls. The table for this sample records about 420,000 distinct CDR3 sequences. The ten largest clones add up to 2% to 2.5% of the sample.

Broader findings and caveats from the paper: Repertoire similarity did not differ between concordant and discordant twins, which could be due to limited statistical power. The analysis was unable to tell apart different T cell subtypes. IBD patients had lower TCRbeta repertoire diversity, measured by the inverse Simpson index, than their healthy co-twins. Fewer clonotypes were shared with other individuals by IBD patients than by healthy twins, most markedly in patients showing signs of disease activity. No single strong signal or clonotype linked to IBD turned up in the results, so the idea that one exists was not supported. Because patients were on differing immunosuppressive treatments, the repertoires may have picked up extra background noise and inter-individual variability.

From each donor, a roughly 2.3 ml peripheral blood sample was collected into PAXgene tubes and stored at -80 degrees C. Total RNA was isolated from whole blood with the PAXgene blood miRNA kit on an automated QIAcube, without T cell sorting. Peripheral blood from monozygotic twin pairs concordant or discordant for inflammatory bowel disease was subjected to deep TCRalpha and TCRbeta repertoire profiling with unique molecular barcoding. Smoking habits were recorded for all twin pairs, and each individual was classified as a current, former or never smoker. Worth noting for this clonotype: It lacks a known antigen.

Via the germline V gene, CDR1 is KGHSH and CDR2 LQKENI. The CDR3 has 14 amino acids, counting the end cysteine and phenylalanine. No coding sequence is recorded. The sample comprised blood. The V and J segments used are TRBV18 and TRBJ2-3; without DNA, the TCRdb call of TRBD1 cannot be checked. The receptor's source is a human donor with ulcerative colitis or Crohn's disease, or a healthy co-twin of an affected twin (not recorded which). This receptor carries the CDR3 CASSTTGIADTQYF.